The rows below give T cell receptor beta chains drawn from one sample of a study of T cells in Graves' hyperthyroidism and ophthalmopathy. TCRdb re-derived calls from the multiplex PCR reads in MiXCR, one entry per CDR3 protein. The sample has about 710,000 distinct CDR3 sequences; roughly 17% are singletons. Material: blood. The receptor source for this set is a man aged 18-30 years with Graves' hyperthyroidism. Each CDR3 is given without its conserved first and last residue.

V: TRBV7-9
J: TRBJ2-1
CDR3: ASSLPGLAGVGEQF

V: TRBV2
J: TRBJ2-1
CDR3: ASNHRSDEQF

V: TRBV2
J: TRBJ2-2
CDR3: ASSEATGTNTGELF

V: TRBV19
J: TRBJ2-7
CDR3: ASSPQPNRGLYEQY

V: TRBV5-1
J: TRBJ2-3
CDR3: ASRVGQGSTDTQY

V: TRBV20-1
J: TRBJ2-7
CDR3: SVLTGGQYEQY

V: TRBV29-1
J: TRBJ2-7
CDR3: SALTGDEQY

V: TRBV11-1
J: TRBJ1-1
CDR3: ASSPDRGDTEAF

V: TRBV6-6
J: TRBJ2-1
CDR3: ASSYWGDYNEQF

V: TRBV28
J: TRBJ2-1
CDR3: ASSLVGLAVLRNEQF

V: TRBV30
J: TRBJ2-3
CDR3: AWSTGLNTDTQY

V: TRBV9
J: TRBJ2-1
CDR3: ASRGGLAGNEQF

V: TRBV6-1
J: TRBJ2-5
CDR3: ASSYYPTPRFGLIGETQY

V: TRBV4-3
J: TRBJ1-4
CDR3: ASNTRVGREKLF

V: TRBV2
J: TRBJ1-1
CDR3: ASLDGFTEAF

V: TRBV14
J: TRBJ2-7
CDR3: ASSRDRRTEQY

V: TRBV12-3/TRBV12-4
J: TRBJ2-1
CDR3: ASSLTGTSAANEQF

V: TRBV2
J: TRBJ1-5
CDR3: ASSQTENQPQH

V: TRBV5-1
J: TRBJ1-1
CDR3: ASSLGVTGTPNTEAF

V: TRBV7-9
J: TRBJ2-7
CDR3: ASSLALLPHEQY

V: TRBV3-1
J: TRBJ2-5
CDR3: ARSTLGTEETQY

V: TRBV7-9
J: TRBJ2-3
CDR3: ASSLVPNTDTQY

V: TRBV6-2/TRBV6-3
J: TRBJ2-7
CDR3: ASSYTPDYEQY

V: TRBV18
J: TRBJ2-3
CDR3: ASSPPSLSTDTQY

V: TRBV20-1
J: TRBJ1-4
CDR3: SAEMGQQNEKLF

V: TRBV18
J: TRBJ2-1
CDR3: ASSGASGLLEQF

V: TRBV7-6
J: TRBJ2-1
CDR3: ASRAGGEGGYNEQF

V: TRBV4-3
J: TRBJ1-4
CDR3: ASSQANRQAGEKLF

V: TRBV7-2
J: TRBJ1-5
CDR3: ASNLIGPGQPQH

V: TRBV15
J: TRBJ2-5
CDR3: ATSRVDNQETQY

V: TRBV7-2
J: TRBJ2-1
CDR3: ASSLAGTSANEQF

V: TRBV6-2/TRBV6-3
J: TRBJ2-1
CDR3: ASSSEKQNVDEQF

V: TRBV30
J: TRBJ1-1
CDR3: AWSVLRWGPSNTEAF

V: TRBV7-9
J: TRBJ2-1
CDR3: ASSPGGHRDEQF

V: TRBV28
J: TRBJ1-1
CDR3: ASSTGGFTEAF

V: TRBV29-1
J: TRBJ2-1
CDR3: SVRRQGIGEQF